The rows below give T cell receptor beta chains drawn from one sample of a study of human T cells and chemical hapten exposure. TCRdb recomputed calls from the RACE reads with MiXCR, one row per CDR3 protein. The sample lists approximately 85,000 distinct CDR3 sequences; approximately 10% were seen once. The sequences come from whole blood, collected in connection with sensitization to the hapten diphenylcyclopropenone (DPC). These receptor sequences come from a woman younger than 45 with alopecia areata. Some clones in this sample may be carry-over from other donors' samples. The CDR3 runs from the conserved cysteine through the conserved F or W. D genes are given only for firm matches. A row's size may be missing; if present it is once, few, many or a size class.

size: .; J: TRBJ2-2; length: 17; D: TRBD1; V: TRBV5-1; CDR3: CASSWKLGTANTGELFF; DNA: TGCGCCAGCAGCTGGAAACTCGGGACAGCGAACACCGGGGAGCTGTTTTTT
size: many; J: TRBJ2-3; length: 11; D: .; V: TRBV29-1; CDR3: CSVDGADTQYF; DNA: TGCAGCGTTGACGGGGCGGATACGCAGTATTTT
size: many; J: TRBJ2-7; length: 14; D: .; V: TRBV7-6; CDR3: CASSLEGDGREQYF; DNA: TGTGCCAGCAGCTTAGAGGGAGATGGGCGCGAGCAGTACTTC
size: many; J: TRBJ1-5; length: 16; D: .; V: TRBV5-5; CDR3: CASSLVPPTGNQPQHF; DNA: TGTGCCAGCAGCTTGGTACCCCCCACAGGGAATCAGCCCCAGCATTTT
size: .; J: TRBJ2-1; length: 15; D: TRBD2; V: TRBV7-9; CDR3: CASSIGTSGSDEQFF; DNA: TGTGCCAGCAGTATCGGGACTAGCGGGTCCGATGAGCAGTTCTTC
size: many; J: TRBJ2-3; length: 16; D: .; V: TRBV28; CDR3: CASSPSQGGQGDTQYF; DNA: TGTGCCAGCAGCCCGTCCCAGGGGGGGCAGGGAGATACGCAGTATTTT
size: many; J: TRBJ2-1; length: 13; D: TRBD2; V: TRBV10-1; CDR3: CASSAAGVLEQFF; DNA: TGCGCCAGCAGTGCAGCGGGAGTTTTGGAGCAGTTCTTC
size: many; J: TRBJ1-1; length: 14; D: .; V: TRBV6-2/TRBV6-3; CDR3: CASIPQWGDTEAFF; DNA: TGTGCCAGCATACCTCAGTGGGGGGACACTGAAGCTTTCTTT
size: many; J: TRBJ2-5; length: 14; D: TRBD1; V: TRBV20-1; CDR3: CSAPHRGFLETQYF; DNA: TGCAGTGCCCCCCACAGGGGGTTTTTAGAGACCCAGTACTTC
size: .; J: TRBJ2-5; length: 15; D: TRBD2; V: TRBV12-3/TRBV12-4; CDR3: CASSLTSGSKETQYF; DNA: TGTGCCAGCAGCCTGACAAGCGGGAGTAAAGAGACCCAGTACTTC
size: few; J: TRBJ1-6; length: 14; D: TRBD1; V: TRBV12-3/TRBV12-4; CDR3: CASSLGQGGSPLHF; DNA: TGTGCCAGCAGTTTAGGACAGGGCGGATCACCCCTCCACTTT
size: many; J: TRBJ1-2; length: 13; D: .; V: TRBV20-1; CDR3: CSASRTPLYGYTF; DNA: TGCAGTGCGAGTCGGACCCCGCTCTATGGCTACACCTTC
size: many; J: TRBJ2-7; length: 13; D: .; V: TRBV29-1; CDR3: CSVLQQSSYEQYF; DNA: TGCAGCGTTCTACAACAGAGCTCCTACGAGCAGTACTTC
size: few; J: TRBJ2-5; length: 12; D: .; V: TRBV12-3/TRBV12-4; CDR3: CASSTREETQYF; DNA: TGTGCCAGCAGTACCAGAGAGGAGACCCAGTACTTC
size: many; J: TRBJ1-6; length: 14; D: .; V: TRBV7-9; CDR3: CASSRTEGNSPLHF; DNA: TGTGCCAGCAGCCGTACAGAGGGTAATTCACCCCTCCACTTT
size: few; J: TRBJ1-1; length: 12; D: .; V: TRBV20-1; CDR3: CSASSSGAEAFF; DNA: TGCAGTGCTTCCTCATCGGGCGCTGAAGCTTTCTTT
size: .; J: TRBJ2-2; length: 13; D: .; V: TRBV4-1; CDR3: CASSQGQAGELFF; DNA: TGCGCCAGCAGCCAAGGTCAGGCCGGGGAGCTGTTTTTT
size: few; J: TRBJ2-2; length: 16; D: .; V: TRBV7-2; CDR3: CASSKYTGTNTGELFF; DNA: TGTGCCAGCAGTAAATACACAGGGACGAATACCGGGGAGCTGTTTTTT
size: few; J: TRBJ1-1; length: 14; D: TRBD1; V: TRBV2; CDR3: CASRLRDRGVEAFF; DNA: TGTGCCAGCAGGCTCCGGGACAGGGGCGTTGAAGCTTTCTTT
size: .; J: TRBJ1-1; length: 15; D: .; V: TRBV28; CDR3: CASSSPPRGNTEAFF; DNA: TGTGCCAGCAGTTCCCCTCCGCGAGGGAACACTGAAGCTTTCTTT
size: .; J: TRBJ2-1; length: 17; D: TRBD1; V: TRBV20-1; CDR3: CSARSAQGQEEYNEQFF; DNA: TGCAGTGCTAGAAGTGCCCAAGGACAGGAGGAGTACAATGAGCAGTTCTTC
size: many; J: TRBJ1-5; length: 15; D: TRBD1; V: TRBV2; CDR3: CASSAPGQGNQPQHF; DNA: TGTGCCAGCAGTGCTCCGGGACAGGGGAATCAGCCCCAGCATTTT
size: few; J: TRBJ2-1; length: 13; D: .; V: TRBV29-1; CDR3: CSVARVSPNEQFF; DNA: TGCAGCGTTGCGCGGGTATCTCCCAATGAGCAGTTCTTC
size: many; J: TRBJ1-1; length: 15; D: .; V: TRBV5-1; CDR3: CASSLAGGGETEAFF; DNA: TGCGCCAGCAGCTTGGCCGGCGGGGGTGAGACTGAAGCTTTCTTT
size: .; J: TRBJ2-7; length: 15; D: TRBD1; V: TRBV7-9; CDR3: CASSLTGAPSLEQYF; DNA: TGTGCCAGCAGCCTAACAGGGGCTCCCTCCCTCGAGCAGTACTTC
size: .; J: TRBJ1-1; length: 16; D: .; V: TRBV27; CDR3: CASSLTRWAQNTEAFF; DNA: TGTGCCAGCAGTTTAACGCGGTGGGCTCAGAACACTGAAGCTTTCTTT
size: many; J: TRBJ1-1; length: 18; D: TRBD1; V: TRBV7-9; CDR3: CASSFWLQGAGTNTEAFF; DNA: TGTGCCAGCAGCTTTTGGCTTCAGGGGGCAGGGACGAACACTGAAGCTTTCTTT
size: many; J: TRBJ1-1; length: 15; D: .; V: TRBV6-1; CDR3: CASSLNGVGNTEAFF; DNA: TGTGCCAGCTCCTTAAATGGGGTAGGGAACACTGAAGCTTTCTTT
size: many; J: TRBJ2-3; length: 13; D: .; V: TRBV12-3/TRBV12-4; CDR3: CASSFRAQDTQYF; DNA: TGTGCCAGCAGTTTCAGGGCGCAGGATACGCAGTATTTT
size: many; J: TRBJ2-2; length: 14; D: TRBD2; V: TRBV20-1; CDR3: CSARVAGGTGELFF; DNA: TGCAGTGCTAGAGTTGCGGGGGGCACCGGGGAGCTGTTTTTT
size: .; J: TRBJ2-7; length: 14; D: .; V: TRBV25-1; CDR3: CASSELTNSYEQYF; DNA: TGTGCCAGCAGTGAGCTGACGAACTCCTACGAGCAGTACTTC
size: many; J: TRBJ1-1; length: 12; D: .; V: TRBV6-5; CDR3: CASRRFLGEAFF; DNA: TGTGCCAGCAGGAGATTTTTGGGGGAAGCTTTCTTT
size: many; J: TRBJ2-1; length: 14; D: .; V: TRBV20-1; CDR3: CSAITGAPYNEQFF; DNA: TGCAGTGCGATTACGGGGGCCCCCTACAATGAGCAGTTCTTC
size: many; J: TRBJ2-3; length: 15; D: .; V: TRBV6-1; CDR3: CASSVGLSSTDTQYF; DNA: TGTGCCAGCAGTGTTGGTCTTTCAAGCACAGATACGCAGTATTTT
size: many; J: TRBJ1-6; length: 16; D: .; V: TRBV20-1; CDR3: CSAKRSRDNNNSPLHF; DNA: TGCAGTGCTAAACGATCACGGGACAATAATAATTCACCCCTCCACTTT
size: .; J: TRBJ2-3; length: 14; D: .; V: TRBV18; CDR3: CASSPPANADTQYF; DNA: TGTGCCAGCTCACCACCGGCAAATGCAGATACGCAGTATTTT
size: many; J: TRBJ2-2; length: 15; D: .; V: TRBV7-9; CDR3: CASSPSLGDTGELFF; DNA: TGTGCCAGCAGTCCTTCCCTAGGGGACACCGGGGAGCTGTTTTTT
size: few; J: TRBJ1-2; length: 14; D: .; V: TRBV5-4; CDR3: CASSLAGADYGYTF; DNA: TGTGCCAGCAGCTTGGCGGGTGCTGACTATGGCTACACCTTC
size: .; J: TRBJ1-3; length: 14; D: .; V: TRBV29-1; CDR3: CSVEDGKRENTIYF; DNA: TGCAGCGTTGAAGACGGGAAAAGGGAAAACACCATATATTTT
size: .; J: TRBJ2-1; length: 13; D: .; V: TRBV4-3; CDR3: CASSMTTQGIGFF; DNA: TGCGCCAGCAGCATGACAACCCAGGGGATCGGGTTCTTC
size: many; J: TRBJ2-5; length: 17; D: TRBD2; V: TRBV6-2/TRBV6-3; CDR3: CASRGWSGNPYQETQYF; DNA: TGTGCCAGCAGGGGCTGGAGCGGGAACCCGTACCAAGAGACCCAGTACTTC
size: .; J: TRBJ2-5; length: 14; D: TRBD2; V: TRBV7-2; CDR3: CASSAIAGGETQYF; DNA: TGTGCCAGCAGCGCGATAGCGGGGGGTGAGACCCAGTACTTC
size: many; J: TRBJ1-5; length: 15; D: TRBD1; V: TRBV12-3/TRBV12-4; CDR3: CASSYGDRDWQPQHF; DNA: TGTGCCAGCAGTTACGGGGACAGGGACTGGCAGCCCCAGCATTTT
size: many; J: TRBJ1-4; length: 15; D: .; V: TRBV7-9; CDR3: CASSLDTGKNEKLFF; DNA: TGTGCCAGCAGCTTAGATACAGGGAAAAATGAAAAACTGTTTTTT
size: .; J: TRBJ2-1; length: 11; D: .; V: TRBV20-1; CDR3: CSARGPGEQFF; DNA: TGCAGTGCTAGGGGCCCGGGTGAGCAGTTCTTC
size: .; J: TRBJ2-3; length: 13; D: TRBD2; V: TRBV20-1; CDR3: CSARTSGTDTQYF; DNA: TGCAGTGCTAGGACTAGCGGCACAGATACGCAGTATTTT
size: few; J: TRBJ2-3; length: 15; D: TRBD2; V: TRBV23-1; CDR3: CASIKLAGGLDTQYF; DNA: TGCGCCAGCATAAAACTAGCGGGAGGGTTGGATACGCAGTATTTT
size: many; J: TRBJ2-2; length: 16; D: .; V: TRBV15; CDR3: CATSRDGPPVRGELFF; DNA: TGTGCCACCAGCAGAGATGGCCCTCCTGTCCGCGGGGAGCTGTTTTTT
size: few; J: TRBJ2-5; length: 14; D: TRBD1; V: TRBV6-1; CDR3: CASRPAGGWETQYF; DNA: TGTGCCAGCAGGCCAGCAGGGGGTTGGGAGACCCAGTACTTC
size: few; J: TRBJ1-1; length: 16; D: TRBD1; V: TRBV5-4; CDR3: CASTSKKTGGVTEAFF; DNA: TGTGCCAGCACCTCAAAAAAGACAGGGGGCGTAACTGAAGCTTTCTTT
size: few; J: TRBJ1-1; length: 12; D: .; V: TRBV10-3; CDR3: CAIMDGRVGAFF; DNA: TGTGCCATCATGGACGGAAGAGTAGGAGCTTTCTTT
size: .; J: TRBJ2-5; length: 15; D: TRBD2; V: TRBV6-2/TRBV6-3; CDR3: CASSYTSGGQETQYF; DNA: TGTGCCAGCAGTTACACTAGCGGGGGCCAAGAGACCCAGTACTTC
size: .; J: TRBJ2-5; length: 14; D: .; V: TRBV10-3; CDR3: CAISESKGRETQYF; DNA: TGTGCCATCAGTGAGTCGAAGGGCAGGGAGACCCAGTACTTC
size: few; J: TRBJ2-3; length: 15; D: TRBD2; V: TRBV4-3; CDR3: CASSQGHGAGNTQYF; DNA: TGCGCCAGCAGCCAAGGTCATGGAGCGGGGAATACGCAGTATTTT
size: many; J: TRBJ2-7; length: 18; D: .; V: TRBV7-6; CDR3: CASSSTLGQWDPNGEQYF; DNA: TGTGCCAGCAGCTCGACACTAGGCCAATGGGACCCGAACGGCGAGCAGTACTTC